This T cell receptor beta chain comes out of a study of blood T cell repertoires in COVID-19. Study in general: Both acute and convalescent COVID-19 samples were obtained from the United States, Italy and Spain. The cDNA or gDNA used as material had been derived from T cells, B-cell-depleted T cells, or PBMCs.

As handled by the study authors: For nucleated cells, counts were estimated from reference gene primer amplification. The table came from immunoSEQ multiplex PCR; TCRdb's copy has only in-frame clones and leaves some out. V, J and clone size were drawn from that table, and D and trimming were deduced from the DNA. The sample has 110,000 to 150,000 clones; 84% are singletons. Trimming cost V 6 bases and J 9 bases; bases outside gene matches: 5. The CDR3 totals 12 residues. Germline V gene lookup returns CDR1 MNHEY and CDR2 SVGAGI. The TCR originated in a man aged 55 to 70 with active or convalescent COVID-19. The material sequenced was peripheral blood. The chain carries TRBV6-5 and TRBJ2-1; 7 bases are shared with TRBD2. This CDR3 is CASSQGLVEQFF. The DNA of the CDR3 is TGTGCCAGCAGCCAAGGACTAGTTGAGCAGTTCTTC.